These 14 T cell receptor beta chains originate from one sample sequenced in a study of CD8 T cells in Susac syndrome. Random hexamers were used to reverse transcribe about 0.5 to 1 ug of RNA. TCRdb redid the calling of the immunoSEQ multiplex PCR reads with MiXCR, one entry per CDR3 protein. The sample lists about 120,000 distinct CDR3 sequences; around 90% were seen once. The sequenced sample was CD4+ T cells from PBMCs. The receptors here all came from a human donor in good health.

This clonotype was counted a few times. The chain is built from TRBV6-6 and TRBJ2-5; D not resolved. With 0 bases removed from V and 1 base from J, the gap between germline ends came to 12 bases. The CDR3 contains 16 residues. Germline-derived CDR1 and CDR2 are MNHNY and SVGAGI (reference sequence). Here the CDR3 reads CASSYSSGLLQETQYF. CDR3 nucleotide sequence: TGTGCCAGCAGTTACTCGTCCGGGTTACTCCAAGAGACCCAGTACTTC.

The chain joins TRBV5-1 to TRBJ2-1; TRBD2 might be the D (6 bases). V dropped 4 bases and J dropped 16 bases, with 18 bases sitting between them. The CDR3 runs to 12 residues. CDR1 is SGHRS, CDR2 YFSETQ, per germline. This CDR3 is CASSPTNGGFFF. CDR3 nucleotide sequence: TGCGCCAGCAGCCCCACGAACGGGGGATTTTTCTTC. The variable domain in full, completed from reference TRBV5-1 and TRBJ2-1, reads KAGVTQTPRYLIKTRGQQVTLSCSPISGHRSVSWYQQTPGQGLQFLFEYFSETQRNKGNFPGRFSGRQFSNSRSEMNVSTLELGDSALYLCASSPTNGGFFFGPGTRLTVL.

Turning to this clonotype: One end of the junction is discordant with germline, which a read error may explain. The chain combines TRBV6-2 or TRBV6-3 with TRBJ2-6; D might be TRBD1 (6 bases). This CDR3 region has 16 residues. CDR1 is MNHEY, CDR2 SVGEGT, per germline. This CDR3 reads CASSDSGHSGANVLTF. The CDR3 bases are TGTGCCAGCAGTGACTCGGGACACTCTGGGGCCAACGTCCTGACTTTC.

The genes are TRBV12-3 or TRBV12-4 and TRBJ2-6; 10 nucleotides align to TRBD2. CDR3 size: 17 residues. Trimming took 5 bases from V and 4 from J; bases not matched to a gene: 8. CDR3 nucleotide sequence: TGTGCCAGCAGTAGAGCGGGAGGGCCTCTCGGGGCCAACGTCCTGACTTTC. Translated, it gives CASSRAGGPLGANVLTF.

The chain recombines TRBV6-2 or TRBV6-3 with TRBJ1-5; no clear D gene. CDR3 length: 13 amino acids. Trimming removed 6 bases at V and 0 bases at J, with 6 bases between. CDR1 is MNHEY and CDR2 is SVGEGT in the germline V gene. The chain's CDR3 is CASSPGSNQPQHF. The DNA of the CDR3 is TGTGCCAGCAGCCCAGGTAGCAATCAGCCCCAGCATTTT.

This chain uses TRBV30 with TRBJ2-7; the match to TRBD1 covers 8 bases. The CDR3 sequence is 13 residues long. V shed 0 bases and J 4 bases; nucleotides not matched to a gene: 2. Germline assignment: CDR1 GTSNPN and CDR2 SVGIG (reference sequence). The CDR3 loop is CAWSVGTGYEQYF. The CDR3 DNA is TGTGCCTGGAGTGTTGGGACAGGTTACGAGCAGTACTTC. Together with reference TRBV30 and TRBJ2-7, the CDR3 gives the full variable domain: SQTIHQWPATLVQPVGSPLSLECTVEGTSNPNLYWYRQAAGRGLQLLFYSVGIGQISSEVPQNLSASRPQDRQFILSSKKLLLSDSGFYLCAWSVGTGYEQYFGPGTRLTVT.

The V call is TRBV6-5, the J call TRBJ2-7, with 9 bases fitting TRBD2. V dropped 4 bases and J dropped 1; count of bases not matched to a gene: 5. Germline-derived CDR1 and CDR2 are MNHEY and SVGAGI. CDR3 length equals 15 residues. The CDR3 sequence is CASSLAGEASYEQYF. As DNA, the CDR3 is TGTGCCAGCAGTTTAGCGGGAGAGGCATCCTACGAGCAGTACTTC.

This chain's CDR3 is CASSLVGGRGPTEAFF. CDR3 nucleotides: TGTGCCAGCAGCTTAGTCGGGGGCAGGGGGCCCACTGAAGCTTTCTTT. This chain joins TRBV7-8 and TRBJ1-1; 8 bases are a match to TRBD1. J lost 4 bases, V lost 1 base, and 8 bases had no gene match. Per the germline V gene, CDR1 is SGHVS and CDR2 is FQNEAQ. The CDR3 is 16 amino acids. The full variable domain, in which reference TRBV7-8 and TRBJ1-1 provide the parts outside the CDR3, is GAGVSQSPRYKVAKRGQDVALRCDPISGHVSLFWYQQALGQGPEFLTYFQNEAQLDKSGLPSDRFFAERPEGSVSTLKIQRTQQEDSAVYLCASSLVGGRGPTEAFFGQGTRLTVV.

The chain joins TRBV5-1 to TRBJ2-1, with D maybe TRBD2 (7 bases). With 3 bases removed from V and 10 bases from J, the gap between germline ends came to 17 bases. The CDR3 has 14 amino acids. Germline V gene data show CDR1 as SGHRS and CDR2 as YFSETQ. CDR3 amino acids: CASSSGGPSLEQFF. The DNA of the CDR3 is TGCGCCAGCAGCTCCGGGGGGCCCAGCCTAGAGCAGTTCTTC.

V is TRBV30 and J is TRBJ1-1; D uncertain. The CDR3 runs 13 residues. Trimming cost V 1 base and J 4 bases, with 10 bases left between them. Per germline, CDR1 GTSNPN and CDR2 SVGIG (reference sequence). The CDR3, as DNA: TGTGCCTGGAGTGGGATTGTGGGCACTGAAGCTTTCTTT. Encoded protein: CAWSGIVGTEAFF.

The genes are TRBV19 and TRBJ2-7, with D maybe TRBD1 (6 bases). The V end lost 3 bases, the J end lost 5 bases, and 11 bases lay between the germline ends. Germline CDR1 reads LNHDA; CDR2 reads SQIVND (reference sequence). The CDR3 is made up of 13 amino acids. In DNA, the CDR3 is TGTGCCAGTAGTATCCAGGGGCCCAACGAGCAGTACTTC. It is translated as CASSIQGPNEQYF.

The V gene is TRBV6-2 or TRBV6-3, the J gene TRBJ2-5; the D gene is possibly TRBD1 (6 bases). The CDR3 is 13 residues long. Trimming pared 7 bases from V and 7 bases from J, leaving 16 bases between. Germline V gene data show CDR1 as MNHEY and CDR2 as SVGEGT. The CDR3 here is CASTQQGLATQYF. The CDR3 coding sequence is TGTGCCAGCACCCAACAGGGTTTAGCGACCCAGTACTTC.

The CDR3 DNA is TGTGCCAGCAGCCTGGCCCCATTTGATAACTATGGCTACACCTTC. Residues: CASSLAPFDNYGYTF. The V call is TRBV5-6, the J call TRBJ1-2, with unresolved D. Germline V gives CDR1 SGHDT, CDR2 YYEEEE. This CDR3 region has 15 residues. V lost 4 bases to trimming and J lost 1 base, with 14 bases between them.

This clonotype showed up just once. The CDR3 DNA reads TGTGCCAGCAGCTTACCCCGACGCAGGGGGCTCGAAAAACTGTTTTTT. This encodes CASSLPRRRGLEKLFF. This chain links TRBV7-8 with TRBJ1-4; 8 bases are shared with TRBD1. V dropped 2 bases and J dropped 8; count of bases not matched to a gene: 10. Germline CDR1 is SGHVS and CDR2 is FQNEAQ. The CDR3 spans 16 residues. The full variable domain, with the rest looked up from reference TRBV7-8 and TRBJ1-4, is GAGVSQSPRYKVAKRGQDVALRCDPISGHVSLFWYQQALGQGPEFLTYFQNEAQLDKSGLPSDRFFAERPEGSVSTLKIQRTQQEDSAVYLCASSLPRRRGLEKLFFGSGTQLSVL.